This is a list of T cell receptor beta chains from one sample in a study of PD-1 blockade in mismatch repair-deficient tumors. Produced via immunoSEQ multiplex PCR; TCRdb's table is partial and in-frame only. The sample lists over 15,000 clones, less than 90% occurring once. This specimen was PBMCs, taken before pembrolizumab treatment. The receptors here all came from an adult with mismatch repair-deficient cancer. The conserved cysteine and the conserved F or W are not part of the CDR3 here.

>TRBV19
ATRSGTGYSNQPQH
>TRBV6-1
ASSEATGGADTQY
>TRBV6-5
ASSYGTGGVDTQY
>TRBV6-8
ASTRSGTNLLEQY
>TRBV11-2
ASSETRGGAF
>TRBV27
ASSPSSQGPQY
>TRBV27
ASSLVDAVEQF
>TRBV4-2
ASSQVAENYGYT
>TRBV27
ASGSTGELF
>TRBV5-1
ASSPDRGNGFTDTQY
>TRBV19
ASSMIVGGSANTGELF
>TRBV6-5
ASRVTGVSYNEQF
>TRBV30
ARRGFYGYT
>TRBV19
ASSPQGLHGETQY
>TRBV25-1
ASSEVNEDTQY
>TRBV30
AWRGRGQVPGELF